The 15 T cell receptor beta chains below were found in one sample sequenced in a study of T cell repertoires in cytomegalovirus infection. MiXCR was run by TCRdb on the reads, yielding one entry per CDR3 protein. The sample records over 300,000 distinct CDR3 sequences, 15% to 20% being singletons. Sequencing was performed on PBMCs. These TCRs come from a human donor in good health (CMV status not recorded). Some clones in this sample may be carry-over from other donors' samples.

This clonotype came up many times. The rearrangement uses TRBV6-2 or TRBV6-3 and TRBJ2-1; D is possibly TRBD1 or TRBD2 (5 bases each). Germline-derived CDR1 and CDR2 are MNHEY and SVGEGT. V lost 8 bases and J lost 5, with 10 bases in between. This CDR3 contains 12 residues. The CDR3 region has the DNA TGTGCCAGCGGGGGACGCCACAATGAGCAGTTCTTC. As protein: CASGGRHNEQFF.

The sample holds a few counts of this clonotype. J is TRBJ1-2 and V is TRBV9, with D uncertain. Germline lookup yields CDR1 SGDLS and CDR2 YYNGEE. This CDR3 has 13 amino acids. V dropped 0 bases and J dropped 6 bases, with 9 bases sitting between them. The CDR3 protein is CASSVDGVDGYTF. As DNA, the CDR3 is TGTGCCAGCAGCGTAGACGGGGTGGATGGCTACACCTTC.

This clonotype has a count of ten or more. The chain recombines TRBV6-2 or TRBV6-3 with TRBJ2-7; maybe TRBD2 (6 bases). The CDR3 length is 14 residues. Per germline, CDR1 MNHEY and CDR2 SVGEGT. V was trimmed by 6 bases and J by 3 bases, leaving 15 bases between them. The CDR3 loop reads CASRSGGSNYEQYF. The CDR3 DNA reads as TGTGCCAGCAGGTCCGGAGGGTCCAACTACGAGCAGTACTTC.

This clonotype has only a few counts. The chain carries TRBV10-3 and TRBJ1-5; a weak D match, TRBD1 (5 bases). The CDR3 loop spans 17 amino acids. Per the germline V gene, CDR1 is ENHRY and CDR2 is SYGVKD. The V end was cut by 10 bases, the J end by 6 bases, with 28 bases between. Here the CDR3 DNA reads TGTGCCACCAGCGTTACAGTCGCGGGGTCAGGGCGTCAGCCCCAGCATTTT. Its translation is CATSVTVAGSGRQPQHF.

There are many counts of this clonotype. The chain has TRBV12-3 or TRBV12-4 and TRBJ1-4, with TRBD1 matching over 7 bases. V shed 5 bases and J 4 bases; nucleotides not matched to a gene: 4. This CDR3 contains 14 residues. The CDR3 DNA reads TGTGCCAGCAGTAGGGGACAGATTAATGAAAAACTGTTTTTT. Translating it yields CASSRGQINEKLFF.

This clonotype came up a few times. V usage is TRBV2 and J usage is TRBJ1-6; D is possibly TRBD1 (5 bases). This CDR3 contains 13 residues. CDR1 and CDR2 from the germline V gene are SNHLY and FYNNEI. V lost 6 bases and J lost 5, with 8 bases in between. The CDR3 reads CASRTENNSPLHF. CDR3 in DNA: TGTGCCAGCAGGACAGAGAATAATTCACCCCTCCACTTT.

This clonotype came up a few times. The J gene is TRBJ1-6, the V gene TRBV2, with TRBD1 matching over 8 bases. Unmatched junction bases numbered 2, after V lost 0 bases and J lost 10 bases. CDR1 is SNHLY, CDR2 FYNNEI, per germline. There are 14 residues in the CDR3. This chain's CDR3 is CASSEARGLSPLHF. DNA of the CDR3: TGTGCCAGCAGTGAAGCCAGGGGGCTCTCACCCCTCCACTTT.

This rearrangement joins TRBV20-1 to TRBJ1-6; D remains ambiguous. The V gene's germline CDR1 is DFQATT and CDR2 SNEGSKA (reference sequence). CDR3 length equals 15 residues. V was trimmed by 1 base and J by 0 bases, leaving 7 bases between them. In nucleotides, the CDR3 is TGCAGTGCTAGAGGCCAGGACTCCTATAATTCACCCCTCCACTTT. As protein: CSARGQDSYNSPLHF.

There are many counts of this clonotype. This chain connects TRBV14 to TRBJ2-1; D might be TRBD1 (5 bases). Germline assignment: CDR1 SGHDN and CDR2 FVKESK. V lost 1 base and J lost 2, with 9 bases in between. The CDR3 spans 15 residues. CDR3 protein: CASSQGQGAYNEQFF. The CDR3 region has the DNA TGTGCCAGCAGCCAAGGGCAGGGTGCCTACAATGAGCAGTTCTTC.

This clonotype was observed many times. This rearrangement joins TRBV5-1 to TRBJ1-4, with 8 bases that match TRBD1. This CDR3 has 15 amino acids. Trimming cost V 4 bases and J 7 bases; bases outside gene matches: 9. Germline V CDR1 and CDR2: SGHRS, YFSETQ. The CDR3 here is CASSGLGTGLEKLFF. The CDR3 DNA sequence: TGCGCCAGCAGCGGGCTCGGGACAGGCCTTGAAAAACTGTTTTTT.

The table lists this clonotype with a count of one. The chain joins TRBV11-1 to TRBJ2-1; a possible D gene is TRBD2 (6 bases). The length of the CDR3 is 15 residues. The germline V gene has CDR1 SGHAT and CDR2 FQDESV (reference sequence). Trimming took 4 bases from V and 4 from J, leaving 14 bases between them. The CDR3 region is CASSSRDWRYNEQFF. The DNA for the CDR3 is TGTGCCAGCAGCTCCCGGGACTGGAGATACAATGAGCAGTTCTTC. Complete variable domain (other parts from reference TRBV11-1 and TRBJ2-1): EAEVAQSPRYKITEKSQAVAFWCDPISGHATLYWYRQILGQGPELLVQFQDESVVDDSQLPKDRFSAERLKGVDSTLKIQPAELGDSAMYLCASSSRDWRYNEQFFGPGTRLTVL.

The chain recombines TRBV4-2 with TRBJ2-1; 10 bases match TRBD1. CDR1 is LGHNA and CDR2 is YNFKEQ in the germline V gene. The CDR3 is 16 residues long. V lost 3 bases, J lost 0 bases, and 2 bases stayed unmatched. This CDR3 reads CASSQGQGSSYNEQFF. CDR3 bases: TGTGCCAGCAGCCAGGGACAGGGGAGCTCCTACAATGAGCAGTTCTTC.

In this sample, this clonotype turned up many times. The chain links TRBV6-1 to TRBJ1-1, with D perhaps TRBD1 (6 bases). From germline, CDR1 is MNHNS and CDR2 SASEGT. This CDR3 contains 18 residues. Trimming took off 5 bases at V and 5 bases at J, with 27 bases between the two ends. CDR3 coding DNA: TGTGCCAGCAGTTATTGGGCGTGGTCAGGGGCCGGGGGGACTGAAGCTTTCTTT. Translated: CASSYWAWSGAGGTEAFF.

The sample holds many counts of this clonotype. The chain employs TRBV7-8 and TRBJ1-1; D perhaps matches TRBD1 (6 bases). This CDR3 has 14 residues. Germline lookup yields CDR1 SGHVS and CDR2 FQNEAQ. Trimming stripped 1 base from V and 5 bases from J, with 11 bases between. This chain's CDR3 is CASSLERGRTEAFF. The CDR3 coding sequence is TGTGCCAGCAGCTTAGAAAGGGGGAGAACTGAAGCTTTCTTT.

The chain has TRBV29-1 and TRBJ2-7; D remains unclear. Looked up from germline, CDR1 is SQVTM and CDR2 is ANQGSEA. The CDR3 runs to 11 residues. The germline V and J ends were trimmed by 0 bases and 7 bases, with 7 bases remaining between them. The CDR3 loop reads CSVEDRKEQYF. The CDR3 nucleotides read TGCAGCGTTGAAGATCGCAAGGAGCAGTACTTC.